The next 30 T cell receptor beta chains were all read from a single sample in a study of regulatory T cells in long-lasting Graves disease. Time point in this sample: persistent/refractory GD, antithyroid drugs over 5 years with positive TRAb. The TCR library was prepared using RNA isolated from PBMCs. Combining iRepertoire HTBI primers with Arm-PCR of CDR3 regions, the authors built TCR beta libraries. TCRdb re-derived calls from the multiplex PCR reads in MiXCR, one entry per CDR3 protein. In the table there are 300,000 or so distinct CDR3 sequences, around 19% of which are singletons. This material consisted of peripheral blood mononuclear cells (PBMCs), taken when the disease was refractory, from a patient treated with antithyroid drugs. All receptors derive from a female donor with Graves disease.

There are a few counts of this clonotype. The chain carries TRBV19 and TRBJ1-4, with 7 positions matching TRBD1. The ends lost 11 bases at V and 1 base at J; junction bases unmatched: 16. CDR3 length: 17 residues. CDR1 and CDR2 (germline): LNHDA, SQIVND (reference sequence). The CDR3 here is CASAARGGAITNEKLFF. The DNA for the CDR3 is TGTGCCTCCGCGGCCCGAGGGGGCGCGATAACTAATGAAAAACTGTTTTTT.

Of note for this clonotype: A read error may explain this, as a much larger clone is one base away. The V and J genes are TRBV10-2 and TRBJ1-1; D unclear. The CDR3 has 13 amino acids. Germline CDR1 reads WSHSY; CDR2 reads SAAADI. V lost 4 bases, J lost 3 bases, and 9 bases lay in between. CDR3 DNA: TGCGCCAGCAGTGGTCTTTCTGACACTGAAGCTTTCTTT. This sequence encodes CASSGLSDTEAFF.

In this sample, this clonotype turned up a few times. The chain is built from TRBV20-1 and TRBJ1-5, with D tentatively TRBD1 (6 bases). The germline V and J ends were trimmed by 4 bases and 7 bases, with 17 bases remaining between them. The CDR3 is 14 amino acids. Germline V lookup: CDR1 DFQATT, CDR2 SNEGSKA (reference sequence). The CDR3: CSATGGGGGQPQHF. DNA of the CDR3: TGCAGTGCTACAGGAGGGGGGGGAGGACAGCCCCAGCATTTT.

The CDR3 DNA reads as TGCGCCAGCAGTGATGGAGCGAGGGGTGGGGCCAACGTCCTGACTTTC. The encoded protein is CASSDGARGGANVLTF. The chain recombines TRBV10-2 with TRBJ2-6, with D perhaps TRBD1 or TRBD2 (5 bases each). The CDR3 totals 16 residues. V lost 3 bases and J lost 3, with 12 bases in between. Germline V gene lookup returns CDR1 WSHSY and CDR2 SAAADI.

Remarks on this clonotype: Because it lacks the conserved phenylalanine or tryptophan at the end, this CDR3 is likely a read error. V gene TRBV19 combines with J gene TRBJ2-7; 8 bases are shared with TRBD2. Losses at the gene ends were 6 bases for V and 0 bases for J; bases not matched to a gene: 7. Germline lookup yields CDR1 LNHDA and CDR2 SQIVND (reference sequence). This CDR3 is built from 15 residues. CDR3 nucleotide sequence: TGTGCCAGTAGAGACTCGAGCGGGAGCTCCTACGAGCAGTACTCC. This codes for CASRDSSGSSYEQYS.

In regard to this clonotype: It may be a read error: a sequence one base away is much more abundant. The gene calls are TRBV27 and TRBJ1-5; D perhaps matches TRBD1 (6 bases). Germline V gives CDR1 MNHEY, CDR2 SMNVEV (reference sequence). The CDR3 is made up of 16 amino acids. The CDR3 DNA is TGTGCCAGCAGTTTAGGGTGGGGGGGGCTGGATCAGCTCCAGCATTTT. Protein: CASSLGWGGLDQLQHF.

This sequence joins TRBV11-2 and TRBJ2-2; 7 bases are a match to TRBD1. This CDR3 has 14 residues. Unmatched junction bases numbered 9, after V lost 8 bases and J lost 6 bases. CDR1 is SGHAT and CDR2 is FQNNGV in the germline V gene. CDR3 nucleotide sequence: TGTGCCAGCGGCCCTAGGGGGCCGGCCGGGGAGCTGTTTTTT. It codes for CASGPRGPAGELFF.

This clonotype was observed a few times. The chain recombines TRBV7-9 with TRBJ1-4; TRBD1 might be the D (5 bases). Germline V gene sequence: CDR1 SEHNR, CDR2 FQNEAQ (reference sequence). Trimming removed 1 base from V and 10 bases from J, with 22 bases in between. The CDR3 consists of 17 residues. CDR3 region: CASSLGDLSRQLGKLFF. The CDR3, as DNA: TGTGCCAGCAGCTTAGGCGACCTCAGCCGACAGTTAGGAAAACTGTTTTTT.

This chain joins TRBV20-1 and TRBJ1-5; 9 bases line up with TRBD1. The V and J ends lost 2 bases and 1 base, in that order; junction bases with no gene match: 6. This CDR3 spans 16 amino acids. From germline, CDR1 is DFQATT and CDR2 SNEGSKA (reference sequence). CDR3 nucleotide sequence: TGCAGTGCTAGAATACCGACAGGGGGAAGCAATCAGCCCCAGCATTTT. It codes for CSARIPTGGSNQPQHF.

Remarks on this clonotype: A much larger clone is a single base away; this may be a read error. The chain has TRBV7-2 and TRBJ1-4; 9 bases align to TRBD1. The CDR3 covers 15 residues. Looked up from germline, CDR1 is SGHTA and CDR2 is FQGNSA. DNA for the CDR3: TGTGCCAGCAGCACCTTGGGACAGGGTAGAGAAAGACTGTTTTTT. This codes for CASSTLGQGRERLFF.

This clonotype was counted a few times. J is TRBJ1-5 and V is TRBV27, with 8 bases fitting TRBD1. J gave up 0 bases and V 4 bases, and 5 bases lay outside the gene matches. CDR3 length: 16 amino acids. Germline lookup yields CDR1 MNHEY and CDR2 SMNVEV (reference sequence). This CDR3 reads CASSSRGPDSNQPQHF. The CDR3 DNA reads TGTGCCAGCAGTTCCAGGGGGCCGGATAGCAATCAGCCCCAGCATTTT.

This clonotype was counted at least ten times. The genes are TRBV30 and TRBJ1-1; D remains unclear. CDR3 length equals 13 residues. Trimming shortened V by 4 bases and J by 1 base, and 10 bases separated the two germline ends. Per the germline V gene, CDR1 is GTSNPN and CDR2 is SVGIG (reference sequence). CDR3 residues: CAWTPNGNTEAFF. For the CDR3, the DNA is TGTGCCTGGACACCCAACGGGAACACTGAAGCTTTCTTT.

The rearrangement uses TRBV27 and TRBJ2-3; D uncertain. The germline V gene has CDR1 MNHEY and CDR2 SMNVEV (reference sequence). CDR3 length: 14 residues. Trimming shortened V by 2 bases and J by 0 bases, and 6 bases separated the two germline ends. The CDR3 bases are TGTGCCAGCAGTTTACGCTCCAGCACAGATACGCAGTATTTT. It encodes CASSLRSSTDTQYF.

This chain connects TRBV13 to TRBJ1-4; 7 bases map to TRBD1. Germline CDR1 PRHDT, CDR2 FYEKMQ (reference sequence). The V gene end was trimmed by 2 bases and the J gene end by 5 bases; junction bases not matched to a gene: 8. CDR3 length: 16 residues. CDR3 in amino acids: CASSLFDYRGNEKLFF. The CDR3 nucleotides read TGTGCCAGCAGCTTATTCGATTACAGGGGAAATGAAAAACTGTTTTTT.

CDR3 in amino acids: CASSTGQGRVPLTDTQYF. The CDR3 DNA is TGCGCCAGCAGCACCGGACAGGGACGCGTTCCTCTCACAGATACGCAGTATTTT. The chain joins TRBV5-1 to TRBJ2-3, with TRBD1 identical over 8 bases. Germline trimming cut 4 bases from V and 2 bases from J; bases unmatched to any gene: 15. Germline V gene data show CDR1 as SGHRS and CDR2 as YFSETQ. This CDR3 region has 18 residues.

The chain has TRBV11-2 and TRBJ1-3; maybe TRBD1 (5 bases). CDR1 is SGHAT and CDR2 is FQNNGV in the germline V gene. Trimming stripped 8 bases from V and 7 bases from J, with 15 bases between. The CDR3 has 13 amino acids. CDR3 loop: CASGGERANTIYF. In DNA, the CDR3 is TGTGCCAGCGGAGGGGAGCGGGCTAACACCATATATTTT.

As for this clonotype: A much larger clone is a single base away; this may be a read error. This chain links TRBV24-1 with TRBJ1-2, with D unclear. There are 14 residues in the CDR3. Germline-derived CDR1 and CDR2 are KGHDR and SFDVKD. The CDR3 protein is CATSDSTGYYGCTF. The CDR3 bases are TGTGCCACCAGTGATTCCACCGGATACTATGGCTGCACCTTC.

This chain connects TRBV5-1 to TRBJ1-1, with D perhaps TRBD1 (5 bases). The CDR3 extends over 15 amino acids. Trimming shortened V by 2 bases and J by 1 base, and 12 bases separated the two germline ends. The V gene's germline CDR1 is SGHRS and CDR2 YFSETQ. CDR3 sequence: CASSFIGQGNTEAFF. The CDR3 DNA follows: TGCGCCAGCAGCTTCATAGGGCAGGGGAACACTGAAGCTTTCTTT.

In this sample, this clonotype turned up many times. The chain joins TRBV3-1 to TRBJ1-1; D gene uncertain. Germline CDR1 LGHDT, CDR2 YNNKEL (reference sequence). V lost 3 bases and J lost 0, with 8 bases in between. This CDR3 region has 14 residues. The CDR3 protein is CASSHRLLNTEAFF. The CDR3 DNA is TGTGCCAGCAGCCATCGGCTCTTGAACACTGAAGCTTTCTTT.

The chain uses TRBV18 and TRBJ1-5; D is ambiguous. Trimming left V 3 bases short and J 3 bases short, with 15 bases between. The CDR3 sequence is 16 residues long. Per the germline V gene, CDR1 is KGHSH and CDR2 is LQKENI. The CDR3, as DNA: TGTGCCAGCTCACCGACGGCCCCCACCAACAATCAGCCCCAGCATTTT. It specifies CASSPTAPTNNQPQHF.

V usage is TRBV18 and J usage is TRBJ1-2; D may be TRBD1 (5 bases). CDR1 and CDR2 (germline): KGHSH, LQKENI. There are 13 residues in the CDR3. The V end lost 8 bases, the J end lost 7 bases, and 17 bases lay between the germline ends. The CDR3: CASTQGAGSGYTF. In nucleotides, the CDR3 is TGTGCCAGCACTCAGGGTGCAGGTAGTGGCTACACCTTC.

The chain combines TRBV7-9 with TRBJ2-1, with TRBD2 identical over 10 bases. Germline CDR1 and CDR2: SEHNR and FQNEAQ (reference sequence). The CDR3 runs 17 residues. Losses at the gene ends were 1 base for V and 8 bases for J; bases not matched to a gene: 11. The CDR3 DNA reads TGTGCCAGCAGCTTAGGCCAGCGGGAGGGCCCAACCGATGAGCAGTTCTTC. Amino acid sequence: CASSLGQREGPTDEQFF. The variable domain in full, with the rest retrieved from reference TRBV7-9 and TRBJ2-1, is DTGVSQNPRHKITKRGQNVTFRCDPISEHNRLYWYRQTLGQGPEFLTYFQNEAQLEKSRLLSDRFSAERPKGSFSTLEIQRTEQGDSAMYLCASSLGQREGPTDEQFFGPGTRLTVL.

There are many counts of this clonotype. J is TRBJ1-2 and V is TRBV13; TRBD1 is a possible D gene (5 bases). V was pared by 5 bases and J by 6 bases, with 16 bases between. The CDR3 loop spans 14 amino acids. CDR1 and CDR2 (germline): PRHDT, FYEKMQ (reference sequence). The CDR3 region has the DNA TGTGCCAGCAGCCCAGGACAAATCCGCGATGGCTACACCTTC. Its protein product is CASSPGQIRDGYTF.

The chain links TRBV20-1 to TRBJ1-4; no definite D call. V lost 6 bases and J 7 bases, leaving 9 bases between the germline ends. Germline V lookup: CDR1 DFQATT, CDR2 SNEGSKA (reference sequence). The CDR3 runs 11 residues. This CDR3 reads CSAGILEKLFF. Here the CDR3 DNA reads TGCAGTGCCGGGATTCTTGAAAAACTGTTTTTT.

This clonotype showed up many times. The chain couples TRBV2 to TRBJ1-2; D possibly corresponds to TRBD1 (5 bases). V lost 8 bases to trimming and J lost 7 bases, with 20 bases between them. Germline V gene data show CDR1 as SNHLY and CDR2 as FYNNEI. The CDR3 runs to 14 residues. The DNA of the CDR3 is TGTGCCAGCGAGACGGGCTATGCAGGGCGTGGCTACACCTTC. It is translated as CASETGYAGRGYTF.

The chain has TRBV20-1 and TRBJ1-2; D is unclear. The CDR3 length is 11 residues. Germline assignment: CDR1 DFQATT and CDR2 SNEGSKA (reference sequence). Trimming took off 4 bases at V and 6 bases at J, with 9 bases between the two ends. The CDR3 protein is CSATGLDGYTF. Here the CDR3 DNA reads TGCAGTGCTACTGGGTTGGATGGCTACACCTTC.

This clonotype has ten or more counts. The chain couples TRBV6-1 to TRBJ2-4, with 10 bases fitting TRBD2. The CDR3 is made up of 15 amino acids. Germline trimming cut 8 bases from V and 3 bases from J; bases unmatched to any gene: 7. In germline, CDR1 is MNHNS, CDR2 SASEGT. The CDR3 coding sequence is TGTGCCAGCGGCCGGACTAGCGGACTCAAAAACATTCAGTACTTC. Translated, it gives CASGRTSGLKNIQYF.

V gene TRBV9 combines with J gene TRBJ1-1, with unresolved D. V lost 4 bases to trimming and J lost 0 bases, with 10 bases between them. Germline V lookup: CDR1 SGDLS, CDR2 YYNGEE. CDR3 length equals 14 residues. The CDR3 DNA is TGTGCCAGCAGCTATGACATTCTGAACACTGAAGCTTTCTTT. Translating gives CASSYDILNTEAFF. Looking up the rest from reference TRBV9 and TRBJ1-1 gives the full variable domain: DSGVTQTPKHLITATGQRVTLRCSPRSGDLSVYWYQQSLDQGLQFLIQYYNGEERAKGNILERFSAQQFPDLHSELNLSSLELGDSALYFCASSYDILNTEAFFGQGTRLTVV.

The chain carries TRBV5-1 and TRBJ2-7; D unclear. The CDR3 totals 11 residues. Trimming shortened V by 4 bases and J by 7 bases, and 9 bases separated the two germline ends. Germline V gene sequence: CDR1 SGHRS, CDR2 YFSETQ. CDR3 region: CASSISAEQYF. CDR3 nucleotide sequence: TGCGCCAGCAGCATATCAGCGGAGCAGTACTTC.

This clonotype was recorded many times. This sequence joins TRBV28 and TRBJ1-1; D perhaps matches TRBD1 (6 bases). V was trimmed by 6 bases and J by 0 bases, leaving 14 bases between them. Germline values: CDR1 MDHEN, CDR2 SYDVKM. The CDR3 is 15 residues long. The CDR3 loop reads CASSLGGRLNTEAFF. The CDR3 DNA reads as TGTGCCAGCAGCTTAGGGGGACGCCTGAACACTGAAGCTTTCTTT. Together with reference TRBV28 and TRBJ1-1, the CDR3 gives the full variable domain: DVKVTQSSRYLVKRTGEKVFLECVQDMDHENMFWYRQDPGLGLRLIYFSYDVKMKEKGDIPEGYSVSREKKERFSLILESASTNQTSMYLCASSLGGRLNTEAFFGQGTRLTVV.